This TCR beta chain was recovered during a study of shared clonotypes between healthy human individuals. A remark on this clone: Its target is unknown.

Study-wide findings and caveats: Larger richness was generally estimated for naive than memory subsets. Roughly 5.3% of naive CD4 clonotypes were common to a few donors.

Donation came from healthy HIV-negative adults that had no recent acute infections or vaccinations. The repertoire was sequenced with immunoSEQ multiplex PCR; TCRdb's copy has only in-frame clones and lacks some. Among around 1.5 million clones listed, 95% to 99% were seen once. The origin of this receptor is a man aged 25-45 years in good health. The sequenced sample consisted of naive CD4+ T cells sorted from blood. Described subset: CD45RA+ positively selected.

This chain's CDR3 is CATTTGTDLLGNQPQHF. CDR3 DNA sequence: TGTGCCACCACCACCGGGACAGACCTTCTGGGCAATCAGCCCCAGCATTTT. The chain couples TRBV15 to TRBJ1-5; TRBD1 aligns across 7 bases. The CDR3 covers 17 residues. Germline lookup yields CDR1 LNHNV and CDR2 YYDKDF (reference sequence). The trim removed 7 bases at V and 2 bases at J, leaving 14 bases unmatched.